Presented here are 11 T cell receptor beta chains from one specimen sequenced in a study of technical replicates of blood from a few donors. Profiling relied on immunoSEQ multiplex PCR, and the TCRdb table lists in-frame clones only, not all of them. The top ten hold roughly 0.34% of the sample, which has about 88,000 clones, approximately 95% seen once. The material sequenced was T cells isolated from PBMCs. The receptors here all came from a human donor in good health.

The chain links TRBV10-3 to TRBJ2-1, with 8 nucleotides matching TRBD2. This CDR3 has 16 residues. In germline, CDR1 is ENHRY, CDR2 SYGVKD. Trimming took 6 bases from V and 5 from J; bases not matched to a gene: 12. CDR3 nucleotide sequence: TGTGCCATCAGGGGGTTCGAGCGGGAGAGCGACAATGAGCAGTTCTTC. It yields the protein CAIRGFERESDNEQFF.

To note about this clone: At one end the junction does not follow the germline gene, possibly because of a read error. The rearrangement joins TRBV11-3 to TRBJ2-7, with unresolved D. Per the germline V gene, CDR1 is SGHNT and CDR2 is YENEEA. CDR3 size: 14 residues. The CDR3 sequence is CASSLFRSSSEQYF. Here the CDR3 DNA reads TGTGCCAGCAGCTTATTCAGGTCGTCCTCCGAGCAGTACTTC.

This clone was found once. This chain uses TRBV30 with TRBJ2-3, with 7 bases that match TRBD2. The germline gives CDR1 GTSNPN, CDR2 SVGIG (reference sequence). Losses at the gene ends were 8 bases for V and 4 bases for J; bases not matched to a gene: 6. The CDR3 totals 12 residues. The CDR3 nucleotides are TGTGCCCGGGGGGAGTCGGCAGATACGCAGTATTTT. This gives the protein CARGESADTQYF.

The gene calls are TRBV5-6 and TRBJ1-1; 10 bases map to TRBD1. The CDR3 is 15 residues long. Germline CDR1 is SGHDT and CDR2 is YYEEEE. Trimming took 3 bases from V and 1 from J; bases not matched to a gene: 3. The CDR3 bases are TGTGCCAGCAGCTGGGGGACAGGGGCGAACACTGAAGCTTTCTTT. Translating gives CASSWGTGANTEAFF.

This clone appeared a single time. This sequence joins TRBV18 and TRBJ2-7, with D possibly matching TRBD2 (6 bases). Trimming removed 1 base from V and 2 bases from J, with 18 bases in between. CDR1 and CDR2 from the germline V gene are KGHSH and LQKENI. The CDR3 runs 17 residues. The CDR3 DNA sequence: TGTGCCAGCTCACCACTACATTCGGGAGCCCGGACCTACGAGCAGTACTTC. It translates to CASSPLHSGARTYEQYF.

The chain employs TRBV6-6 and TRBJ2-7; D gene unclear. From germline, CDR1 is MNHNY and CDR2 SVGAGI (reference sequence). Trimming shortened V by 2 bases and J by 3 bases, and 8 bases separated the two germline ends. This CDR3 has 13 residues. The CDR3 DNA is TGTGCCAGCAGTTACGGCCCAAACTACGAGCAGTACTTC. It is translated as CASSYGPNYEQYF.

This chain connects TRBV12-5 to TRBJ1-1, with D unresolved. Germline V CDR1 and CDR2: LGHNT, FRNRAP. V was trimmed by 3 bases and J by 4 bases, leaving 12 bases between them. The CDR3 sequence is 14 residues long. The CDR3 coding sequence is TGTGCTAGTGGTTTCGGCGCAACAGTCACTGAAGCTTTCTTT. Protein product: CASGFGATVTEAFF.

This chain connects TRBV2 to TRBJ2-1, with 8 bases that match TRBD1. Germline V lookup: CDR1 SNHLY, CDR2 FYNNEI. The J segment lost 14 bases and the V segment lost 5 bases, leaving 8 bases of the junction unmatched. The CDR3 extends over 12 amino acids. Here the CDR3 reads CASSPGQGGKFF. The CDR3 coding sequence is TGTGCCAGCAGTCCCGGACAGGGTGGGAAGTTCTTC.

The CDR3 DNA is TGTGCCAGCAGCCAAGAAGCGGGGGATGAGCAGTTCTTC. It is translated as CASSQEAGDEQFF. V is TRBV4-2 and J is TRBJ2-1, with 8 bases lining up with TRBD2. Germline CDR1 reads LGHNA; CDR2 reads YNFKEQ. The CDR3 loop spans 13 amino acids. With V trimmed by 0 bases and J by 8 bases, 0 bases remained unmatched.

V gene TRBV19 combines with J gene TRBJ1-2; D not resolved. V lost 3 bases, J lost 7 bases, and 6 bases lay in between. Germline assignment: CDR1 LNHDA and CDR2 SQIVND (reference sequence). The CDR3 runs 11 residues. This CDR3 is CASSMAGGYTF. DNA for the CDR3: TGTGCCAGTAGTATGGCAGGTGGCTACACCTTC.

J is TRBJ2-5 and V is TRBV29-1; 8 bases map to TRBD2. Germline trimming cut 0 bases from V and 0 bases from J; bases unmatched to any gene: 6. This CDR3 has 16 amino acids. Germline loops: CDR1 SQVTM, CDR2 ANQGSEA. This CDR3 is CSVEDLSGAYQETQYF. In nucleotides, the CDR3 is TGCAGCGTTGAAGATCTTAGCGGGGCCTACCAAGAGACCCAGTACTTC.